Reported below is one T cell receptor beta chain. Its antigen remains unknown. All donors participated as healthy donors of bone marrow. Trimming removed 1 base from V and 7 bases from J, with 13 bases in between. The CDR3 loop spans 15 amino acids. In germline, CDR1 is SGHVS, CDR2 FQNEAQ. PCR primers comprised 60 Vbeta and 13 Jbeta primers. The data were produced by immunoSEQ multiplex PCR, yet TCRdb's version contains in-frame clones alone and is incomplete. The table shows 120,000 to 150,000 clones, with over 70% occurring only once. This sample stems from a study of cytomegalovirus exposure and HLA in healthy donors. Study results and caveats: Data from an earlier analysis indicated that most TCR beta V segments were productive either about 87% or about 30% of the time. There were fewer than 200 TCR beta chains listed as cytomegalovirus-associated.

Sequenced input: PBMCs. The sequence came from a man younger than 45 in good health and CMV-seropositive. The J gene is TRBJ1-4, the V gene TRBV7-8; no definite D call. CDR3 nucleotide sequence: TGTGCCAGCAGCTTAGGGAGATCAGCGAGTGAAAAACTGTTTTTT. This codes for CASSLGRSASEKLFF.